This TCR beta chain came from a study of identical twins. From the 5' RACE reads, TCRdb called clonotypes with MiXCR, one entry per CDR3 protein. The sample records roughly 250,000 distinct CDR3 sequences, around an eighth being singletons. This clonotype was observed a handful of times. Its antigen is as yet unknown. V lost 1 base to trimming and J lost 5 bases; unmatched junction nucleotides: 5. This CDR3 comprises 13 residues. Per the germline V gene, CDR1 is DFQATT and CDR2 is SNEGSKA (reference sequence). General study results and limits: With beta out-of-frame sequences, excess sharing by twins was weaker. Invariant T cells like MAIT and iNKT could partly confound the zero-insertion analyses. Carriage of fewer insertions was seen in abundant cord blood beta clonotypes, whereas memory repertoires showed none.

The receptor was derived from a woman between 18 and 30 years old in good health. The V gene is TRBV20-1, the J gene TRBJ2-7, with TRBD2 matching over 7 bases. Sequenced input: memory (CD45RO+) T cells sorted from blood. DNA of the CDR3: TGCAGTGCTAGAGGGGGGGGGATCGACGAGCAGTACTTC. It specifies CSARGGGIDEQYF.